Below, 10 T cell receptor beta chains from the same sample are listed, as sequenced in a study of shared clonotypes between healthy human individuals. TCRdb's table, derived via immunoSEQ multiplex PCR, lists solely in-frame clones and lacks some. The table has 110,000 or so clones, approximately 70% seen once; the top ten hold about 22%. The sequencing input was memory CD8+ T cells sorted from blood. The sample's subset: CD45RO+ cells pooled with CCR7-negative TemRA cells. The receptor source for this set is a woman aged 25-40 years in good health.

To note about this clone: Other DNA sequences in the same sample also yield this CDR3. V and J are TRBV11-2 and TRBJ2-1; 7 bases agree with TRBD2. The CDR3 length is 15 residues. Germline CDR1 is SGHAT and CDR2 is FQNNGV. V lost 2 bases and J lost 2; bases outside the gene matches: 3. The CDR3 protein is CASSLTGGPYNEQFF. CDR3 nucleotide sequence: TGTGCCAGCAGCTTAACGGGAGGACCCTACAATGAGCAGTTCTTC.

This chain links TRBV7-9 with TRBJ2-5, with 7 bases matching TRBD2. The J call may be wrong; the DNA end is better matched by TRBJ2-7. From germline, CDR1 is SEHNR and CDR2 FQNEAQ (reference sequence). The CDR3 is 13 amino acids. The CDR3 DNA is TGTGCCAGCAGCGAACTAGCGACCTACGAGCAGTACTTC. Translating it yields CASSELATYEQYF.

The chain's CDR3 is CASSQDRGPRRYLYGYTF. In DNA, the CDR3 is TGTGCCAGTAGCCAGGATCGGGGGCCAAGGCGCTACCTCTATGGCTACACCTTC. The chain is built from TRBV19 and TRBJ1-2; maybe TRBD1 (6 bases). CDR3 size: 18 residues. Per the germline V gene, CDR1 is LNHDA and CDR2 is SQIVND (reference sequence). V lost 6 bases to trimming and J lost 4 bases, with 27 bases between them.

This clone was recorded once. This chain joins TRBV13 and TRBJ1-1, with TRBD1 matching 7 bases. The V segment lost 5 bases and the J segment 7 bases; nucleotides outside the gene matches: 7. The CDR3 totals 13 residues. Germline-derived CDR1 and CDR2 are PRHDT and FYEKMQ (reference sequence). The chain's CDR3 is CASSNQTGNEAFF. The CDR3 DNA reads as TGTGCCAGCAGCAACCAGACAGGGAATGAAGCTTTCTTT.

A note on this clone: Other DNA sequences within the sample encode an identical CDR3. The chain combines TRBV9 with TRBJ1-1, with no clear D. This CDR3 is 13 amino acids long. V lost 2 bases and J lost 1, with 6 bases in between. Germline V gene data show CDR1 as SGDLS and CDR2 as YYNGEE. The DNA for the CDR3 is TGTGCCAGCAGCGTTGGGCGGAACACTGAAGCTTTCTTT. Protein product: CASSVGRNTEAFF.

This clone was counted a single time. The chain carries TRBV19 and TRBJ2-5; possibly TRBD1 for D (6 bases). V was clipped by 6 bases and J by 10 bases, with 15 bases between them. CDR1 is LNHDA and CDR2 is SQIVND in the germline V gene (reference sequence). The CDR3 consists of 12 residues. The CDR3 DNA sequence: TGTGCCAGTAGCCCGACAGGAACGTTCCAGTACTTC. It yields the protein CASSPTGTFQYF.

The chain combines TRBV21-1 with TRBJ2-5; TRBD1, the D gene given by the table, was not confirmed from the DNA. TRBV21-1 has pseudogene status. This CDR3 has 11 residues. Here the CDR3 reads CASRGPETQYF. The CDR3 region has the DNA TGTGCCAGCAGGGGGCCAGAGACCCAGTACTTC.

The chain uses TRBV7-9 and TRBJ2-5; D remains unclear. The germline gives CDR1 SEHNR, CDR2 FQNEAQ (reference sequence). This CDR3 has 15 amino acids. V lost 0 bases to trimming and J lost 2 bases, with 10 bases between them. The CDR3, as DNA: TGTGCCAGCAGCTTAGCTCTTTTCTCGCAAGAGACCCAGTACTTC. Translation: CASSLALFSQETQYF. Combining the CDR3 with reference TRBV7-9 and TRBJ2-5 gives the whole variable domain DTGVSQNPRHKITKRGQNVTFRCDPISEHNRLYWYRQTLGQGPEFLTYFQNEAQLEKSRLLSDRFSAERPKGSFSTLEIQRTEQGDSAMYLCASSLALFSQETQYFGPGTRLLVL.

The chain joins TRBV13 to TRBJ2-5; D uncertain. V dropped 6 bases and J dropped 4 bases, with 15 bases sitting between them. The CDR3 extends over 14 amino acids. Germline CDR1 reads PRHDT; CDR2 reads FYEKMQ (reference sequence). This chain's CDR3 is CASRALYLPETQYF. DNA for the CDR3: TGTGCCAGCAGAGCCTTGTACCTTCCAGAGACCCAGTACTTC.

The rearrangement joins TRBV7-2 to TRBJ2-1; D remains ambiguous. The germline V gene encodes CDR1 SGHTA and CDR2 FQGNSA. V was clipped by 5 bases and J by 3 bases, with 14 bases between them. The CDR3 spans 15 residues. The CDR3 is CASSRGVGIYNEQFF. In DNA, the CDR3 is TGTGCCAGCAGCCGAGGAGTGGGAATCTACAATGAGCAGTTCTTC.